This T cell receptor beta chain comes out of a study of blood T cell repertoires in COVID-19. Overall study context: The United States, Italy and Spain were the sources of the acute and convalescent COVID-19 samples.

Profiled with immunoSEQ multiplex PCR; TCRdb holds only in-frame clones, not every one. The repertoire consists of under 130,000 clones, with roughly nine tenths occurring once and the leading ten covering about a third. The sequence derives from a woman of 80 years or more with acute or convalescent COVID-19. The sample comprised peripheral blood.

This CDR3 reads CASSPDGTGSRNEQFF. Here the CDR3 DNA reads TGTGCCAGTAGTCCTGACGGGACAGGGTCGCGGAATGAGCAGTTCTTC. The chain combines TRBV19 with TRBJ2-1, with TRBD1 matching 9 bases. After removal of 5 bases from V and 7 bases from J, the junction contained 12 bases not matched to a gene. Germline V gene data show CDR1 as LNHDA and CDR2 as SQIVND (reference sequence). This CDR3 has 16 residues.